This T cell receptor (beta chain) was profiled in a study of cytomegalovirus exposure and HLA in healthy donors. With 60 Vbeta and 13 Jbeta primers, the PCR was carried out. The assay was immunoSEQ multiplex PCR, and TCRdb's table has in-frame clones only and misses some. Counted here are 150,000 to 200,000 clones, 80% occurring once; the ten biggest clones make up about 1%. The sequenced material came from PBMCs. The TCR comes from a woman aged 40 to 50 in good health and CMV-seronegative.

The CDR3 DNA is TGTGCCAGCTCACCACCAACAAGTGGCTACACCTTC. Translation gives CASSPPTSGYTF. The rearrangement joins TRBV18 to TRBJ1-2; D gene ambiguous. The V gene's germline CDR1 is KGHSH and CDR2 LQKENI. Trimming cost V 0 bases and J 7 bases, with 6 bases left between them. This CDR3 has 12 amino acids.